This T cell receptor (beta chain) was documented in a study of Graves' ophthalmopathy and Graves' hyperthyroidism (dated by TCRdb to 2016 to 2018). A note on the overall study: Peripheral blood was collected at initial diagnosis, prior to any treatment. To explore V-J signatures that distinguish ophthalmopathy from hyperthyroidism, a discovery set of 95 to 100 patients was enrolled, made up of approximately 45 with ophthalmopathy and some 58 with stable hyperthyroidism. The study used TCR beta repertoire signatures to distinguish Graves' ophthalmopathy from Graves' hyperthyroidism and to predict progression to ophthalmopathy. The independent validation cohort included 20 or so hyperthyroidism patients plus 17 patients who later progressed from hyperthyroidism to ophthalmopathy. In total, 135 blood samples were TCR-sequenced: some 40 ophthalmopathy, 75 hyperthyroidism and roughly 17 hyperthyroidism-to-ophthalmopathy patients. In over 5 hyperthyroidism patients, the T-cell repertoire of thyroid tissue was compared with the T-cell repertoire of blood. Following sampling, methimazole starting at 30 mg daily was administered to hyperthyroidism patients, and high-dose intravenous methylprednisolone was administered to ophthalmopathy patients.

For repertoire sequencing, the TCR beta CDR3 regions were amplified from RNA transcripts. The first round of RT-PCR was done with HTBI primers and the Qiagen OneStep RT-PCR kit, and was followed by a second round of multiplex PCR, then size selection and purification. The libraries underwent paired-end sequencing with 100 bp reads on an Illumina HiSeq2000. In the source study's methods: SOAPnuke was used to process the reads, removing any read that contained adapters or uncalled bases, had a mean Phred below 15, or lacked an exact match to the constant primer or identifier. COPE v1.2.5 was used to merge the high-quality paired reads. Unique nucleotide sequences were defined as clonotypes and aligned to IMGT TRB V, D and J references using MiTCR v1.1. Only V-J combinations with frequency above 0.0001 were analysed, covering 99% to 99.2% of repertoires. A TCR clonal expansion and chaos score per V-J combination was defined as the ratio of F50 clonal expansion to chaos observed in the TCRdist matrix. Welch's t-statistics and random forest were used to reduce features to about a dozen V-J combinations, which were fed into a naive Bayes classifier. The Morisita-Horn index was used to measure how similar the thyroid and blood repertoires were. Starting from the raw public reads, TCRdb applied fastp trimming at Q25, assembled clones with MiXCR and retained in-frame beta chains. Under each unique CDR3 protein, matching rows form one entry showing the most common genes and DNA. TCRdb's processing, not the study's, gives the V and J calls here. The sample includes about 740,000 distinct CDR3 sequences, with 40% observed a single time. Jointly, the top ten make up 44% of the sample.

Ophthalmopathy patients had moderately to severely active disease, Clinical Activity Score of at least 3, NOSPECS grade of at least 4, and disease duration under 3 months. Anyone with other autoimmune diseases, uncontrolled infections, pregnancy or lactation was excluded from the study. Clinical symptoms, serum thyroxine, TRAb, thyroid ultrasound and orbital computed tomography were used for diagnosis. PBMCs were isolated from 8 to 10 ml of fresh peripheral blood by Ficoll-Paque density gradient centrifugation. Total RNA was extracted with Trizol reagent and quality-checked on an Agilent 2100 Bioanalyzer. On the study overall, not on this receptor specifically: Most expanded thyroid clonotypes with a frequency above 0.001 also appeared in blood, which suggests that blood repertoires may reflect the immune response in the thyroid. In validation, the model predicted ophthalmopathy progression with more than 55% sensitivity and about 73% specificity; some twelve predicted patients were CT-confirmed with GO in a median of 6.5 months. No statistical method was used to predetermine the sample size, and group allocation was not hidden from the investigators. In cross-validation, the 13-signature model distinguished ophthalmopathy from stable hyperthyroidism with 85% to 90% sensitivity and 81% to 83% specificity, and in the test set the corresponding values were around 78% and 73%.

CDR1 and CDR2 were assigned from the germline V gene (reference sequence) as LNHDA and SQIVND. The CDR3 holds 15 amino acids from the cysteine to the phenylalanine. Of all the DNA, just the CDR3 is kept, 45 bases in frame from base 1. The V end loses 6 bases and the J end loses 1 base, and a stretch of 16 bases separates them. Concerning this clonotype itself: Its specific antigen is unknown. Base quality data are lacking; no much larger clone is found one base away.

This receptor was taken from an adult man with Graves' ophthalmopathy. The specimen was peripheral blood. Recombination joined TRBV19 with TRBJ2-7; possibly the D gene is TRBD2, per 6 matching bases. The DNA reads TGTGCCAGTAGCCTAGCAGGAGGGACTTCCTACGAGCAGTACTTC. Its protein product is CASSLAGGTSYEQYF.